The rows below give T cell receptor beta chains drawn from one sample of a study of cytomegalovirus exposure and HLA in healthy donors. Using immunoSEQ multiplex PCR, the repertoire was profiled, and TCRdb retains in-frame clones only, with some absent. In the table there are a few hundred thousand clones, roughly 89% of which are singletons. Sequenced: PBMCs. The receptors come from a young woman in good health and CMV-seronegative. CDR3s include the opening cysteine and the closing phenylalanine or tryptophan.

CDR3 protein | J gene | V gene
CASRLGGEQYF | TRBJ2-7 | TRBV2
CASSSPSGGVSDTQYF | TRBJ2-3 | TRBV27
CASSPLGGSSTDTQCF | TRBJ2-3 | TRBV7-7
CATSRVGRVTEAFF | TRBJ1-1 | TRBV15
CASSMAGRGNLFRPQHF | TRBJ1-5 | TRBV19
CASSLAQGAYTEAFF | TRBJ1-1 | TRBV5-1
CASSIPTGAGANVLTF | TRBJ2-6 | TRBV7-3
CASSFFGSLAGETQYF | TRBJ2-5 | TRBV7-9
CASSDDSHRGTEAFF | TRBJ1-1 | TRBV9
CASSFRSGGTQYF | TRBJ2-3 | TRBV7-3
CSVTGGPGGEQFF | TRBJ2-1 | TRBV29-1
CASSLNGVAGNTIYF | TRBJ1-3 | TRBV27
CASSLGDRVNEQFF | TRBJ2-1 | TRBV5-4
CASRSSGTGKMNTQYF | TRBJ2-3 | TRBV27
CASSLTGGTEAFF | TRBJ1-1 | TRBV7-2
CASSLETSYNEQFF | TRBJ2-1 | TRBV7-9